These 26 T cell receptor beta chains were all obtained from the same sample, sequenced in a study of shared clonotypes between healthy human individuals (dated by TCRdb to the early 2020s). Library prep was done by the immunoSEQ multiplex PCR assay. TCRdb's version of the immuneACCESS table is confined to in-frame rearrangements and falls short of the full clone set. An unresolved V gene accounts for under half of the shortfall where checked; the remainder is of unknown origin. The sample data list over a million clones, and 75% to 85% of these were observed just once. More than 0.45% of the sample is held by the ten biggest clonotypes. Sequencing input: memory CD4+ T cells from PBMCs. The cell subset or site label, as the study defines it: CD45RA-negative fraction. The receptors here all came from a man aged 18 to 35 in good health. Some clones in this sample may be carry-over from other donors' samples.

The chain has TRBV5-1 and TRBJ2-2, with D maybe TRBD1 (5 bases). The CDR3 sequence is 13 residues long. In germline, CDR1 is SGHRS, CDR2 YFSETQ. V lost 7 bases and J lost 5, with 12 bases in between. The chain's CDR3 is CASGSKGTGELFF. As DNA, the CDR3 is TGCGCCAGCGGGTCGAAGGGGACCGGGGAGCTGTTTTTT.

This chain uses TRBV30 with TRBJ1-4; tentative D call: TRBD1 (6 bases). V shed 0 bases and J shed 7 bases, with 12 bases lying between them. Germline loops: CDR1 GTSNPN, CDR2 SVGIG (reference sequence). The CDR3 runs 14 residues. The CDR3 is CAWSVKGGPEKLFF. The CDR3 nucleotides are TGTGCCTGGAGTGTAAAAGGGGGACCTGAAAAACTGTTTTTT. The full variable domain, in which reference TRBV30 and TRBJ1-4 provide the parts outside the CDR3, is SQTIHQWPATLVQPVGSPLSLECTVEGTSNPNLYWYRQAAGRGLQLLFYSVGIGQISSEVPQNLSASRPQDRQFILSSKKLLLSDSGFYLCAWSVKGGPEKLFFGSGTQLSVL.

Points on this clone: This CDR3 is also generated by other DNA sequences in the sample. The CDR3 sequence: CASSFQGTNTEAFF. For the CDR3, the DNA is TGTGCCAGCAGTTTCCAGGGGACGAACACTGAAGCTTTCTTT. The chain uses TRBV28 and TRBJ1-1; tentative D call: TRBD1 (6 bases). The germline V and J ends were trimmed by 3 bases and 1 base, with 9 bases remaining between them. There are 14 residues in the CDR3. Germline V gene sequence: CDR1 MDHEN, CDR2 SYDVKM.

V gene TRBV18 combines with J gene TRBJ2-5; the D gene could be TRBD1 or TRBD2 (5 bases each). Germline V gene lookup returns CDR1 KGHSH and CDR2 LQKENI. The CDR3 consists of 15 residues. Trimming shortened V by 4 bases and J by 1 base, and 13 bases separated the two germline ends. The CDR3 region is CASSRGQGLQETQYF. CDR3 sequence (DNA): TGTGCCAGCTCACGAGGACAAGGACTCCAAGAGACCCAGTACTTC.

The chain carries TRBV15 and TRBJ1-4; 7 nucleotides line up with TRBD1. V gave up 3 bases and J gave up 8 bases; unmatched junction bases: 9. This CDR3 region has 15 residues. The germline CDR1 and CDR2 sequences are LNHNV and YYDKDF (reference sequence). As DNA, the CDR3 is TGTGCCACCAGCAGCCCTCAGGGGGGCATGGAAAAACTGTTTTTT. It is translated as CATSSPQGGMEKLFF.

The chain has TRBV5-1 and TRBJ2-3, with D unclear. Trimming stripped 2 bases from V and 6 bases from J, with 19 bases between. From germline, CDR1 is SGHRS and CDR2 YFSETQ. The CDR3 has 16 amino acids. CDR3 sequence: CASSFSPPSSQDTQYF. The CDR3, as DNA: TGCGCCAGCAGCTTCAGCCCACCTAGTTCACAGGATACGCAGTATTTT. The complete variable domain, with remaining parts taken from reference TRBV5-1 and TRBJ2-3, reads KAGVTQTPRYLIKTRGQQVTLSCSPISGHRSVSWYQQTPGQGLQFLFEYFSETQRNKGNFPGRFSGRQFSNSRSEMNVSTLELGDSALYLCASSFSPPSSQDTQYFGPGTRLTVL.

The chain carries TRBV13 and TRBJ1-2; D perhaps matches TRBD1 (5 bases). The V end lost 1 base, the J end lost 4 bases, and 10 bases lay between the germline ends. This CDR3 is built from 14 residues. CDR1 and CDR2 (germline): PRHDT, FYEKMQ (reference sequence). This CDR3 reads CASSLVQAGYGYTF. DNA of the CDR3: TGTGCCAGCAGCTTAGTACAGGCTGGCTATGGCTACACCTTC.

The gene calls are TRBV6-5 and TRBJ2-3; no clear D gene. V lost 4 bases and J 0 bases, leaving 8 bases between the germline ends. The germline CDR1 and CDR2 sequences are MNHEY and SVGAGI. The CDR3 is 14 residues long. Here the CDR3 DNA reads TGTGCCAGCAGTTTGAGACGCAGCACAGATACGCAGTATTTT. Its protein is CASSLRRSTDTQYF.

The DNA for the CDR3 is TGCGCCAGCAGCTTGCCCGGGACTAGCGGGATGAAGTCCTACAATGAGCAGTTCTTC. Its protein product is CASSLPGTSGMKSYNEQFF. The chain has TRBV5-1 and TRBJ2-1, with 13 bases lining up with TRBD2. Germline V gene sequence: CDR1 SGHRS, CDR2 YFSETQ. There are 19 residues in the CDR3. The junction had 8 bases not matched to a gene; V was cut back by 1 base and J by 1 base.

This sequence joins TRBV2 and TRBJ2-2, with unresolved D. CDR1 is SNHLY, CDR2 FYNNEI, per germline. V lost 6 bases, J lost 2 bases, and 13 bases lay in between. The CDR3 runs to 15 residues. The CDR3 here is CASRVLDINTGELFF. The CDR3 nucleotides read TGTGCCAGCAGGGTCCTGGATATTAACACCGGGGAGCTGTTTTTT.

The chain uses TRBV28 and TRBJ2-7; 8 nucleotides match TRBD1. The CDR3 extends over 15 amino acids. Looked up from germline, CDR1 is MDHEN and CDR2 is SYDVKM. Unmatched junction bases numbered 10, after V lost 4 bases and J lost 5 bases. CDR3 amino acids: CASSSPGTGANEQYF. The CDR3 nucleotides read TGTGCCAGCAGTTCGCCCGGGACAGGAGCGAACGAGCAGTACTTC.

The rearrangement uses TRBV27 and TRBJ1-5; D is unclear. The CDR3 is made up of 16 amino acids. Trimming removed 5 bases from V and 2 bases from J, with 16 bases in between. Germline CDR1 and CDR2: MNHEY and SMNVEV (reference sequence). The CDR3 DNA reads TGTGCCAGCAGTAATAACGGAATGGTGGGCAATCAGCCCCAGCATTTT. Protein sequence: CASSNNGMVGNQPQHF.

The V and J genes are TRBV5-1 and TRBJ2-7, with D maybe TRBD2 (6 bases). The length of the CDR3 is 13 residues. Germline loops: CDR1 SGHRS, CDR2 YFSETQ. V lost 4 bases, J lost 3 bases, and 11 bases lay in between. This chain's CDR3 is CASSPGLNYEQYF. The CDR3 DNA reads TGCGCCAGCAGCCCGGGACTGAACTACGAGCAGTACTTC.

This clone turned up a few times. The V gene is TRBV30, the J gene TRBJ1-1; no reliable D call. Per the germline V gene, CDR1 is GTSNPN and CDR2 is SVGIG (reference sequence). V was shortened by 6 bases and J by 1 base, with 3 bases between the two germline ends. The CDR3 runs to 10 residues. The CDR3 spells CACRNTEAFF. The CDR3, as DNA: TGTGCCTGCCGGAACACTGAAGCTTTCTTT.

The chain carries TRBV4-1 and TRBJ2-3, with 8 bases matching TRBD2. The CDR3 totals 16 residues. The V and J ends lost 1 base and 0 bases, in that order; junction bases with no gene match: 3. Looked up from germline, CDR1 is MGHRA and CDR2 is YSYEKL. In nucleotides, the CDR3 is TGCGCCAGCAGCCAAGGACTAGCGTTGAGCACAGATACGCAGTATTTT. Its translation: CASSQGLALSTDTQYF.

As to this clone: Within the sample, other DNA sequences also encode this same CDR3. V and J are TRBV18 and TRBJ2-1, with TRBD2 identical over 12 bases. This CDR3 has 16 residues. Losses at the gene ends were 2 bases for V and 1 base for J; bases not matched to a gene: 0. The germline CDR1 and CDR2 sequences are KGHSH and LQKENI. The CDR3 bases are TGTGCCAGCTCACCAGGACTAGCGGGGTCCTACAATGAGCAGTTCTTC. It translates to CASSPGLAGSYNEQFF.

The rearrangement uses TRBV6-1 and TRBJ2-3; TRBD2 matches 8 bases. Germline V CDR1 and CDR2: MNHNS, SASEGT. The CDR3 spans 14 residues. Trimming at V came to 8 bases and at J to 1 base, leaving 5 bases not matched to a gene. Written as DNA, the CDR3 is TGTGCCAGCGGACAACTAGCGGGCACAGATACGCAGTATTTT. Translation gives CASGQLAGTDTQYF.

There are a few counts of this clone. This chain uses TRBV7-5 with TRBJ2-7; the table gives TRBD2 as D, unverified against the DNA. TRBV7-5 is deemed a pseudogene. The CDR3 covers 17 residues. The CDR3 coding sequence is TGTGTCAGAAGCTTAGTAATGTCTATCTGCGTGTCCTACGAGCAGTACTTC. Its translation: CVRSLVMSICVSYEQYF.

The J gene is TRBJ1-1, the V gene TRBV5-1; maybe TRBD1 (6 bases). Germline CDR1 reads SGHRS; CDR2 reads YFSETQ. The CDR3 has 14 residues. V shed 1 base and J shed 1 base, with 8 bases lying between them. The CDR3 loop is CASSLWGANTEAFF. CDR3 nucleotide sequence: TGCGCCAGCAGCTTGTGGGGGGCGAACACTGAAGCTTTCTTT.

The chain combines TRBV2 with TRBJ1-3; D perhaps matches TRBD1 (5 bases). From germline, CDR1 is SNHLY and CDR2 FYNNEI. Deletions cut 5 bases from V and 0 bases from J, with 14 bases between. The CDR3 is 16 residues long. Written as DNA, the CDR3 is TGTGCCAGCAGTACCACGGGACCGAACTCTGGAAACACCATATATTTT. As protein: CASSTTGPNSGNTIYF.

The chain combines TRBV28 with TRBJ1-4; D might be TRBD1 (5 bases). The germline V gene encodes CDR1 MDHEN and CDR2 SYDVKM. There are 12 residues in the CDR3. The germline V and J ends were trimmed by 8 bases and 1 base, with 5 bases remaining between them. CDR3 sequence (DNA): TGTGCCAGCCAGGGAACTAATGAAAAACTGTTTTTT. It yields the protein CASQGTNEKLFF.

The CDR3 bases are TGCGCCAGCAGCGCCGGGGCGAATTTTTACGAGCAGTACTTC. It codes for CASSAGANFYEQYF. This chain links TRBV5-1 with TRBJ2-7; D tentatively reads TRBD1 or TRBD2 (5 bases each). The ends were cut back, 4 bases at V and 4 bases at J, with 15 bases in the middle. The CDR3 is made up of 14 amino acids. The germline V gene has CDR1 SGHRS and CDR2 YFSETQ.

This clone was observed a few times. J is TRBJ1-4 and V is TRBV5-4; 10 bases are shared with TRBD1. Germline-derived CDR1 and CDR2 are SGHNT and YYREEE (reference sequence). Losses at the gene ends were 4 bases for V and 5 bases for J; bases not matched to a gene: 8. The CDR3 consists of 16 residues. DNA for the CDR3: TGTGCCAGCAGCCCCGCCCTGGACAGGGGGAATGAAAAACTGTTTTTT. Protein sequence: CASSPALDRGNEKLFF.

This chain uses TRBV2 with TRBJ2-7; possible D gene TRBD2, 6 bases. Looked up from germline, CDR1 is SNHLY and CDR2 is FYNNEI. The CDR3 is made up of 14 amino acids. V lost 6 bases, J lost 3 bases, and 15 bases lay in between. This CDR3 is CASRRTGLFYEQYF. The CDR3 bases are TGTGCCAGCAGGCGAACGGGACTGTTCTACGAGCAGTACTTC.

The rearrangement joins TRBV7-9 to TRBJ2-1; 10 bases fit TRBD1. Germline V gene sequence: CDR1 SEHNR, CDR2 FQNEAQ (reference sequence). V gave up 11 bases and J gave up 6 bases; unmatched junction bases: 7. The CDR3 runs 13 residues. CDR3 sequence: CAHSGDRGNEQFF. The CDR3 DNA reads TGTGCCCATTCGGGGGACAGGGGCAATGAGCAGTTCTTC.

This clone was recorded a few times. The rearrangement uses TRBV6-6 and TRBJ2-7; D tentatively fits TRBD1 or TRBD2 (6 bases each). Per the germline V gene, CDR1 is MNHNY and CDR2 is SVGAGI (reference sequence). The CDR3 has 14 residues. Between the trimmed V and J ends, which lost 3 bases and 6 bases, there was a span of 15 bases. The CDR3, as DNA: TGTGCCAGCAGTTATAAGGGGGGCGAGAGCGAGCAGTACTTC. Its protein product is CASSYKGGESEQYF.